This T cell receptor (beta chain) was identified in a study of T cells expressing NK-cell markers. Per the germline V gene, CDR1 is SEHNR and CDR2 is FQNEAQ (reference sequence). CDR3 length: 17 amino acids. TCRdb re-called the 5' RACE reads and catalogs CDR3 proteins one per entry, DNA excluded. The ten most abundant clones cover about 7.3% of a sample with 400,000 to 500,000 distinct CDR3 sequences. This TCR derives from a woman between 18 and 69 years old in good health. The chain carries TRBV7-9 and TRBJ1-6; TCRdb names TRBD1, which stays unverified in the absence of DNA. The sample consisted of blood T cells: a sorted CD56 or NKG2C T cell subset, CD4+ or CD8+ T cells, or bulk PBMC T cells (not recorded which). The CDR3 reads CASSASGGQGNNSPLHF. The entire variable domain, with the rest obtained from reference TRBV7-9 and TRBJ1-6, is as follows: DTGVSQNPRHKITKRGQNVTFRCDPISEHNRLYWYRQTLGQGPEFLTYFQNEAQLEKSRLLSDRFSAERPKGSFSTLEIQRTEQGDSAMYLCASSASGGQGNNSPLHFGNGTRLTVT.